The 3 T cell receptor beta chains reported below all come from one sample, sequenced in a study of early T cells in non-severe SARS-CoV-2 infection. One entry per CDR3 protein, called by TCRdb with MiXCR from the 5' RACE reads. The sample yields about 49,000 distinct CDR3 sequences, around 4.6% seen once. Specimen: whole blood. The receptors come from an adult who was a healthcare worker with PCR-confirmed SARS-CoV-2 infection or an uninfected control (not recorded which).

The genes are TRBV18 and TRBJ2-6; D is unclear. V shed 0 bases and J shed 4 bases, with 19 bases lying between them. Germline loops: CDR1 KGHSH, CDR2 LQKENI. The length of the CDR3 is 19 residues. The CDR3 spells CASSPPVGARRTGANVLTF. The CDR3 DNA sequence: TGTGCCAGCTCACCACCTGTAGGAGCACGAAGGACCGGGGCCAACGTCCTGACTTTC.

The rearrangement joins TRBV6-6 to TRBJ1-5; a possible D gene is TRBD1 (6 bases). Germline V gives CDR1 MNHNY, CDR2 SVGAGI (reference sequence). Trimming pared 8 bases from V and 0 bases from J, leaving 17 bases between. This CDR3 is built from 16 residues. In DNA, the CDR3 is TGTGCCAGCGGGTCGGGGGGCCAGTATAGCAATCAGCCCCAGCATTTT. Amino acids: CASGSGGQYSNQPQHF.

There are many counts of this clonotype. V and J are TRBV2 and TRBJ1-5; tentatively, D is TRBD1 (5 bases). From germline, CDR1 is SNHLY and CDR2 FYNNEI. Trimming removed 6 bases at V and 4 bases at J, with 10 bases between. This CDR3 has 13 residues. CDR3 DNA: TGTGCCAGCAGGACGGGACTGAATCAGCCCCAGCATTTT. Its translation is CASRTGLNQPQHF.